The 28 T cell receptor beta chains given below trace back to one sample, sequenced in a study of T cells after yellow fever vaccination (dated by TCRdb to about 2019). What the treatment or condition label conveys for this sample: live attenuated yellow fever vaccine strain. Library prep was done by 5' RACE. The data were produced on an Illumina HiSeq 2500. TCRdb reworked the public reads: Q25 trimming with fastp, MiXCR clone assembly, productive beta chains retained. Merged by CDR3 protein, the rows form single entries marked with the most common genes and DNA. This sample has about 57,000 distinct CDR3 sequences in its table, and about 7% of those were observed once. The ten biggest clones cover roughly a third of the sample. The material sequenced was CD8+ T cells sorted from PBMCs, taken 15 days after the yellow fever booster vaccination. The receptors come from a man between 25 and 39 years old who received the YFV17D yellow fever vaccine.

This clonotype was counted many times. The V and J genes are TRBV29-1 and TRBJ2-2, with unresolved D. V lost 2 bases to trimming and J lost 6 bases, with 7 bases between them. The CDR3 runs to 12 residues. Germline V lookup: CDR1 SQVTM, CDR2 ANQGSEA. CDR3 sequence (DNA): TGCAGCGTTGAATTATTGTCCGGGGAGCTGTTTTTT. As protein: CSVELLSGELFF.

The chain joins TRBV11-2 to TRBJ1-2; D is unclear. Germline CDR1 SGHAT, CDR2 FQNNGV. The V gene lost 3 bases and the J gene lost 7 bases, with 21 bases spanning the gap. The CDR3 has 16 amino acids. CDR3 sequence (DNA): TGTGCCAGCAGCTTGTGGACTAGGAAGCACACCCGTGGCTACACCTTC. This encodes CASSLWTRKHTRGYTF.

This clonotype was picked up many times. The chain has TRBV6-2 or TRBV6-3 and TRBJ1-5, with D unresolved. CDR3 size: 16 residues. Germline loops: CDR1 MNHEY, CDR2 SVGEGT. V was cut by 1 base and J by 0 bases, with 10 bases left in between. The CDR3 region is CASSYLAPDSNQPQHF. The CDR3 nucleotides are TGTGCCAGCAGTTACTTGGCTCCCGATAGCAATCAGCCCCAGCATTTT.

In this sample, this clonotype turned up many times. The chain links TRBV12-3 or TRBV12-4 to TRBJ2-1; a possible D gene is TRBD2 (6 bases). V was clipped by 4 bases and J by 8 bases, with 6 bases between them. The CDR3 is 11 amino acids. The CDR3 DNA is TGTGCCAGCAGTTCGGGGGATGAGCAGTTCTTC. It yields the protein CASSSGDEQFF.

There are many counts of this clonotype. The rearrangement uses TRBV5-5 and TRBJ2-1, with 7 bases lining up with TRBD2. Germline V lookup: CDR1 SGHKS, CDR2 YYEKEE (reference sequence). Germline trimming cut 0 bases from V and 6 bases from J; bases unmatched to any gene: 9. The CDR3 has 16 residues. Written as DNA, the CDR3 is TGTGCCAGCAGCTTGGCACGCGGGAGCGCTTTCAATGAGCAGTTCTTC. Its translation is CASSLARGSAFNEQFF.

This clonotype turned up a few times. This chain uses TRBV12-3 or TRBV12-4 with TRBJ1-4; D perhaps matches TRBD1 (5 bases). This CDR3 has 14 residues. Trimming cost V 7 bases and J 6 bases, with 15 bases left between them. Here the CDR3 reads CASIQGGWDEKLFF. CDR3 nucleotides: TGTGCCAGCATTCAGGGCGGATGGGATGAAAAACTGTTTTTT.

This clonotype was counted only a few times. The rearrangement links TRBV3-1 to TRBJ2-5, with a possible D match to TRBD1 (5 bases). This CDR3 region has 15 residues. V shed 0 bases and J shed 2 bases, with 10 bases lying between them. CDR1 LGHDT and CDR2 YNNKEL come from the germline V gene (reference sequence). The DNA of the CDR3 is TGTGCCAGCAGCCAAGATGGACATCCGCAAGAGACCCAGTACTTC. Its protein product is CASSQDGHPQETQYF.

This clonotype came up many times. The DNA is omitted, as the CDR3 cannot be located on it reliably, and the CDR3 follows TCRdb's listing. J is TRBJ2-1 and V is TRBV10-3; the D call of TRBD1 is as the table states it, not checked on the DNA. The CDR3 numbers 16 amino acids, ends counted. CDR1 is ENHRY and CDR2 is SYGVKD in the germline V gene. The CDR3 region is CAISETQGSVRGEQFF.

This clonotype was observed many times. The V and J genes are TRBV7-9 and TRBJ2-4; maybe TRBD1 (5 bases). The CDR3 is made up of 14 amino acids. V lost 4 bases and J lost 7, with 14 bases in between. Germline assignment: CDR1 SEHNR and CDR2 FQNEAQ (reference sequence). The DNA of the CDR3 is TGTGCCAGCAGCTCGCAGGGTTTCGGGAACATTCAGTACTTC. Amino acid sequence: CASSSQGFGNIQYF.

The sample holds many counts of this clonotype. DNA of the CDR3: TGCAGTGCTAGAGGACCTAGCGGCTCCTACAATGAGCAGTTCTTC. It encodes CSARGPSGSYNEQFF. This rearrangement joins TRBV20-1 to TRBJ2-1, with 7 bases lining up with TRBD2. Germline-derived CDR1 and CDR2 are DFQATT and SNEGSKA (reference sequence). The CDR3 has 15 amino acids. Germline trimming cut 1 base from V and 0 bases from J; bases unmatched to any gene: 3.

This clonotype was seen at least ten times. The V gene is TRBV29-1, the J gene TRBJ1-1; D remains unclear. Trimming removed 1 base at V and 1 base at J, with 10 bases between. Germline V gene data show CDR1 as SQVTM and CDR2 as ANQGSEA. The length of the CDR3 is 14 residues. The DNA for the CDR3 is TGCAGCGTTGAAGGGGTCTCGGGGAACACTGAAGCTTTCTTT. Amino acids: CSVEGVSGNTEAFF.

This clonotype was counted at least ten times. The chain is built from TRBV20-1 and TRBJ2-1; 7 bases match TRBD2. In germline, CDR1 is DFQATT, CDR2 SNEGSKA (reference sequence). The CDR3 runs to 14 residues. CDR3 protein: CTLQREQPYNEQFF. Written as DNA, the CDR3 is TGCACCCTACAGCGGGAACAGCCTTACAATGAGCAGTTCTTC.

This clonotype was recorded at least ten times. This sequence joins TRBV27 and TRBJ2-7; D may be TRBD2 (6 bases). The CDR3 extends over 16 amino acids. V dropped 4 bases and J dropped 6 bases, with 22 bases sitting between them. Germline V CDR1 and CDR2: MNHEY, SMNVEV (reference sequence). CDR3 nucleotide sequence: TGTGCCAGCAGTTGCCCAGTCCGGGACTCTCCCGGCGAGCAGTACTTC. Its protein product is CASSCPVRDSPGEQYF.

This clonotype was recorded at least ten times. The chain links TRBV10-2 to TRBJ2-2, with 13 bases fitting TRBD2. The CDR3 consists of 18 residues. The trim removed 2 bases at V and 8 bases at J, leaving 11 bases unmatched. Germline V gene lookup returns CDR1 WSHSY and CDR2 SAAADI. This CDR3 is CASSEVRTSGSRRGELFF. In DNA form, the CDR3 reads TGCGCCAGCAGTGAGGTCAGGACTAGCGGGAGTAGACGGGGGGAGCTGTTTTTT.

The table lists this clonotype with many counts. The J gene is TRBJ2-1, the V gene TRBV5-1; 7 nucleotides align to TRBD1. Trimming at V came to 0 bases and at J to 7 bases, leaving 4 bases not matched to a gene. Per germline, CDR1 SGHRS and CDR2 YFSETQ. This CDR3 spans 14 amino acids. The CDR3 bases are TGCGCCAGCAGCTTGGTAGAGGGGGCTAATGAGCAGTTCTTC. It encodes CASSLVEGANEQFF.

Many counts were recorded for this clonotype. The chain couples TRBV28 to TRBJ2-2; no clear D. Germline assignment: CDR1 MDHEN and CDR2 SYDVKM. V was clipped by 8 bases and J by 1 base, with 8 bases between them. This CDR3 has 13 amino acids. CDR3 sequence (DNA): TGTGCCAGCGAAACGCAGAACACCGGGGAGCTGTTTTTT. Its protein product is CASETQNTGELFF.

This clonotype was recorded at least ten times. The rearrangement links TRBV19 to TRBJ2-1; tentative D call: TRBD1 (5 bases). V lost 4 bases, J lost 3 bases, and 7 bases lay in between. Germline-derived CDR1 and CDR2 are LNHDA and SQIVND (reference sequence). The CDR3 contains 13 residues. DNA for the CDR3: TGTGCCAGTAGTACTGACAGCTACAATGAGCAGTTCTTC. Translation: CASSTDSYNEQFF.

This clonotype was observed a few times. Written as DNA, the CDR3 is TGTGCCAGCAAGGCTCCGGGGGGACCTGGAAACACCATATATTTT. As protein: CASKAPGGPGNTIYF. The chain links TRBV7-9 to TRBJ1-3, with D tentatively TRBD1 (5 bases). Per germline, CDR1 SEHNR and CDR2 FQNEAQ (reference sequence). V was pared by 7 bases and J by 2 bases, with 15 bases between. This CDR3 contains 15 residues.

A word on this clonotype: The germline gene is not matched at one end of the junction; a read error may be the cause. This chain links TRBV20-1 with TRBJ2-3; a weak D match, TRBD2 (6 bases). Germline V gene sequence: CDR1 DFQATT, CDR2 SNEGSKA (reference sequence). The CDR3 extends over 16 amino acids. The CDR3 sequence: CCASNRPGESTDTQYF. The CDR3 DNA is TGCTGTGCTAGTAACCGGCCGGGGGAGAGCACAGATACGCAGTATTTT.

In this sample, this clonotype turned up many times. The chain uses TRBV28 and TRBJ2-5; D not resolved. Germline CDR1 MDHEN, CDR2 SYDVKM. V shed 4 bases and J shed 4 bases, with 7 bases lying between them. The length of the CDR3 is 12 residues. DNA for the CDR3: TGTGCCAGCAGTTCCTCAGGAGAGACCCAGTACTTC. Translated, it gives CASSSSGETQYF.

For this clonotype: Given a much more abundant clone one base away, this may be a read error. The chain couples TRBV20-1 to TRBJ2-1, with TRBD2 as a possible D gene (6 bases). Germline-derived CDR1 and CDR2 are DFQATT and SNEGSKA (reference sequence). The V and J ends lost 4 bases and 4 bases respectively, with 17 bases between them. The CDR3 extends over 15 amino acids. CDR3 in amino acids: CSAKWGEYRYNEQFF. CDR3 DNA sequence: TGCAGTGCTAAGTGGGGGGAGTACCGATACAATGAGCAGTTCTTC.

This clonotype was recorded many times. The V gene is TRBV7-2, the J gene TRBJ2-1; possible D gene TRBD1, 5 bases. Germline V gene sequence: CDR1 SGHTA, CDR2 FQGNSA. The germline V and J ends were trimmed by 2 bases and 7 bases, with 12 bases remaining between them. The CDR3 loop spans 14 amino acids. The CDR3 DNA sequence: TGTGCCAGCAGCTTATTCAGGGTTTTGAATGAGCAGTTCTTC. Protein sequence: CASSLFRVLNEQFF.

There are many counts of this clonotype. The chain combines TRBV2 with TRBJ2-1; no clear D gene. Deletions cut 2 bases from V and 0 bases from J, with 11 bases between. The CDR3 has 16 residues. Germline loops: CDR1 SNHLY, CDR2 FYNNEI. The chain's CDR3 is CASSESGGVSYNEQFF. For the CDR3, the DNA is TGTGCCAGCAGTGAATCGGGCGGAGTCTCCTACAATGAGCAGTTCTTC.

V usage is TRBV20-1 and J usage is TRBJ2-3; 10 positions agree with TRBD2. V shed 3 bases and J 0 bases; nucleotides not matched to a gene: 18. Germline CDR1 is DFQATT and CDR2 is SNEGSKA (reference sequence). The CDR3 extends over 20 amino acids. The CDR3 spells CSARSYIGRLAGASTDTQYF. The CDR3 DNA follows: TGCAGTGCTAGGAGTTATATAGGGCGACTAGCGGGCGCTAGCACAGATACGCAGTATTTT.

This clonotype was picked up a small number of times. V is TRBV19 and J is TRBJ2-2, with TRBD2 identical over 11 bases. This CDR3 is 16 amino acids long. V was clipped by 5 bases and J by 3 bases; unmatched bases: 5. Germline V lookup: CDR1 LNHDA, CDR2 SQIVND (reference sequence). The CDR3 protein is CASSDSGRAYTGELFF. The CDR3 DNA follows: TGTGCCAGTAGTGATAGCGGGAGGGCCTACACCGGGGAGCTGTTTTTT.

This clonotype has ten or more counts. This sequence joins TRBV7-6 and TRBJ2-1; the D is unclear. V lost 5 bases, J lost 2 bases, and 13 bases lay in between. Germline values: CDR1 SGHVS, CDR2 FNYEAQ. CDR3 length: 15 amino acids. For the CDR3, the DNA is TGTGCCAGCAGCGACGACATTTCTCCCTACAATGAGCAGTTCTTC. Its translation is CASSDDISPYNEQFF.

To note about this clonotype: This may stem from a read error, because a much larger clone lies one nucleotide away. CDR3 in amino acids: CASSKELATGELFF. The CDR3 nucleotides read TGTGCCAGCAGCAAGGAACTAGCGACCGGGGAGCTGTTTTTT. The chain links TRBV7-9 to TRBJ2-2; 7 positions agree with TRBD2. The junction had 5 bases not matched to a gene; V was cut back by 5 bases and J by 5 bases. The germline gives CDR1 SEHNR, CDR2 FQNEAQ (reference sequence). This CDR3 is built from 14 residues.

This clonotype was seen many times. V gene TRBV11-2 combines with J gene TRBJ2-5, with D hard to call. This CDR3 is 14 amino acids long. Germline assignment: CDR1 SGHAT and CDR2 FQNNGV. Trimming shortened V by 4 bases and J by 2 bases, and 11 bases separated the two germline ends. CDR3 region: CASSSWLLQETQYF. The CDR3 region has the DNA TGTGCCAGCAGCTCTTGGCTTTTGCAAGAGACCCAGTACTTC.